This T cell receptor beta chain emerged from a study of OX40 agonist ivuxolimab in advanced cancers. As regards this clone: Its antigen is still unknown.

Clones were read by immunoSEQ multiplex PCR, and TCRdb kept only the in-frame ones, dropping some. The table has about 15,000 clones, 81% seen once; the top ten hold around 40%. Study outcomes and limitations: Expanded peripheral T-cell antigen specificity went undetermined.

The CDR3 is 16 residues long. Germline V CDR1 and CDR2: KGHSH, LQKENI. V lost 1 base to trimming and J lost 5 bases; unmatched junction nucleotides: 10. The chain combines TRBV18 with TRBJ2-7; 8 nucleotides align to TRBD1. Sequenced material: CD4+ or CD8+ T cells sorted from blood, taken in a trial of the OX40 agonist ivuxolimab. This sequence originates from an adult with an advanced solid tumor such as melanoma, head and neck, liver or kidney cancer. The chain's CDR3 is CASSPRDRTGSHEQYF. CDR3 nucleotides: TGTGCCAGCTCACCACGAGACCGGACAGGGTCCCACGAGCAGTACTTC.